This TCR beta chain emerged from a study of molecular identifiers for immune sequencing clone quantification. Study at large: For replicates, RNA isolated from 20,000 or 100,000 naive CD8 cells was divided into five portions, of which four were sequenced. Points from the study as a whole: Barcode-sharing identical TCR molecules could underestimate highly expanded clone sizes.

One entry per CDR3 protein, called by TCRdb with MiXCR from the PCR reads. This repertoire shows about 640,000 distinct CDR3 sequences, 20% found once; its top ten account for under 0.95%. This clonotype was seen only a few times. As yet, its antigen is unknown. A read error may produce the germline difference seen at one junction end. The sequencing input was naive CD8+ T cells from blood, with Jurkat cell RNA spiked in. Regarding subset: FACS-sorted CD8+CD4-CCR7+CD45RA+ naive T cells. The receptor comes from a human donor in good health. Some libraries in this study had Jurkat cell RNA spiked in.

This CDR3 is CVSSASDFNPGSPLHF. CDR3 sequence (DNA): TGTGTCAGCAGCGCCTCAGATTTTAATCCAGGTTCACCCCTCCACTTT. The chain is built from TRBV9 and TRBJ1-6; D uncertain. This CDR3 region has 16 residues. In germline, CDR1 is SGDLS, CDR2 YYNGEE.